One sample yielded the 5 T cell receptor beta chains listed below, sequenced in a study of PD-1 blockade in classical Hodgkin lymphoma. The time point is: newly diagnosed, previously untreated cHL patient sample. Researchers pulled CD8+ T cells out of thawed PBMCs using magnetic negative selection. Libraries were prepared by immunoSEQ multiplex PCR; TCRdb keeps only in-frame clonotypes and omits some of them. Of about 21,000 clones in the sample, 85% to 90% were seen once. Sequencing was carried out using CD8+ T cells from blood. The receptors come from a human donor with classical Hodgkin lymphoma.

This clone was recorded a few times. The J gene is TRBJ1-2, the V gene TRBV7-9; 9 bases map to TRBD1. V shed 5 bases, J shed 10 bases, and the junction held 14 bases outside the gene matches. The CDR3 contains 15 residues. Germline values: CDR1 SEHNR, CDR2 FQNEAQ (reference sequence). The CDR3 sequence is CASSQSGGTGYPYTF. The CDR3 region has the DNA TGTGCCAGCAGCCAAAGCGGCGGGACAGGGTATCCCTACACCTTC.

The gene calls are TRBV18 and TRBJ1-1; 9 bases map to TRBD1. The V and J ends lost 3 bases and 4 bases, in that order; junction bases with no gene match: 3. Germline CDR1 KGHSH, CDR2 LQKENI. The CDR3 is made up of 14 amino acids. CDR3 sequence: CASSPGTGFTEAFF. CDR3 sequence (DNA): TGTGCCAGCTCACCCGGGACAGGGTTCACTGAAGCTTTCTTT.

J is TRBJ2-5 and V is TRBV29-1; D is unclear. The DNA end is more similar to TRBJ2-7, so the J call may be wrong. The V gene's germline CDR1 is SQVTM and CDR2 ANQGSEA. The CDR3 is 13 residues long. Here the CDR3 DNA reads TGCAGCGTTGAAGAGGGCTTTCCCTACGAGCAGTACTTC. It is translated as CSVEEGFPYEQYF.

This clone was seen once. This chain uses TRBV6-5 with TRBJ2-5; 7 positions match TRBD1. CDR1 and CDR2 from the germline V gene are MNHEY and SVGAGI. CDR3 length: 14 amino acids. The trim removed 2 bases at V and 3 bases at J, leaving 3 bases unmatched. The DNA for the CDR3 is TGTGCCAGCAGTTACCTCGGACAGGAAGAGACCCAGTACTTC. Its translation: CASSYLGQEETQYF.

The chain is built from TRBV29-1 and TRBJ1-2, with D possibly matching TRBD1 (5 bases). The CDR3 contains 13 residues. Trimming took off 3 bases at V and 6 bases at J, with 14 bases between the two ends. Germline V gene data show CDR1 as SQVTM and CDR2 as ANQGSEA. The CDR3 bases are TGCAGCGTTGATCCAGGGTTCATTGATGGCTACACCTTC. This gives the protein CSVDPGFIDGYTF.